A single sample gave rise to the 26 T cell receptor beta chains below, sequenced in a study of T cells in Graves' hyperthyroidism and ophthalmopathy. TCR beta CDR3 regions were amplified from RNA. During a first-round RT-PCR of the TCR CDR3, the HTBI primer set was used. TCRdb processed the multiplex PCR reads anew with MiXCR; each CDR3 protein has one entry. The sample records hundreds of thousands of distinct CDR3 sequences, around 17% being singletons. The sequencing sample was made of blood. These receptors all come from a woman under 30 with Graves' hyperthyroidism.

This clonotype was found many times. The J gene is TRBJ2-1, the V gene TRBV9; D possibly corresponds to TRBD2 (5 bases). The CDR3 contains 14 residues. Germline assignment: CDR1 SGDLS and CDR2 YYNGEE. Trimming took 4 bases from V and 4 from J, leaving 12 bases between them. In nucleotides, the CDR3 is TGTGCCAGCAGCCCCCAACCGGGGTACAATGAGCAGTTCTTC. Translation gives CASSPQPGYNEQFF.

This clonotype was counted ten times or more. CDR3 bases: TGTGCCAGCAGTTTAAGGCCCGGGATCGGGAGCGGGCAAGAGACCCAGTACTTC. Its protein product is CASSLRPGIGSGQETQYF. The rearrangement uses TRBV27 and TRBJ2-5, with D perhaps TRBD2 (6 bases). The CDR3 is made up of 18 amino acids. Trimming removed 2 bases at V and 2 bases at J, with 21 bases between. In germline, CDR1 is MNHEY, CDR2 SMNVEV (reference sequence).

Remarks on this clonotype: A clone one base away is much larger, so this may be a read error. Since no conserved phenylalanine or tryptophan closes the CDR3, a read error is the likely cause. The chain uses TRBV20-1 and TRBJ2-5; D possibly uses TRBD1 or TRBD2 (5 bases each). V was clipped by 8 bases and J by 2 bases, with 15 bases between them. The CDR3 has 13 amino acids. The germline gives CDR1 DFQATT, CDR2 SNEGSKA (reference sequence). The CDR3 spells CSTRGVQQETQYL. The CDR3 bases are TGCAGTACGAGAGGGGTGCAACAAGAGACCCAGTACCTC.

The rearrangement links TRBV12-3 or TRBV12-4 to TRBJ2-5; 8 bases align to TRBD2. V shed 3 bases, J shed 5 bases, and the junction held 5 bases outside the gene matches. The CDR3 runs to 14 residues. CDR3 nucleotide sequence: TGTGCCAGCAGTTTCCGGGGGGGCTTGGAGACCCAGTACTTC. It yields the protein CASSFRGGLETQYF.

This sequence joins TRBV6-5 and TRBJ2-2; D call uncertain. Trimming took 0 bases from V and 4 from J, leaving 12 bases between them. This CDR3 comprises 16 residues. The germline CDR1 and CDR2 sequences are MNHEY and SVGAGI. CDR3 sequence reads: CASSYSLWVLTGELFF. DNA of the CDR3: TGTGCCAGCAGTTACTCGTTATGGGTCCTCACCGGGGAGCTGTTTTTT.

This clonotype was seen many times. The CDR3 sequence: CASSDSGTSGGHEQFF. The CDR3 nucleotides read TGTGCCAGCAGTGATTCCGGGACTAGCGGGGGGCATGAGCAGTTCTTC. The V call is TRBV2, the J call TRBJ2-1; TRBD2 aligns across 15 bases. V lost 3 bases, J lost 8 bases, and 5 bases stayed unmatched. This CDR3 has 16 residues. The V gene's germline CDR1 is SNHLY and CDR2 FYNNEI.

This clonotype was recorded at least ten times. In nucleotides, the CDR3 is TGCGCCAGCAGAGTCCAGGCGACTAGCACAGATACGCAGTATTTT. Amino acid sequence: CASRVQATSTDTQYF. The gene calls are TRBV5-1 and TRBJ2-3; no definite D call. The CDR3 is made up of 15 amino acids. From germline, CDR1 is SGHRS and CDR2 YFSETQ. V lost 5 bases and J lost 0, with 13 bases in between.

The chain uses TRBV7-9 and TRBJ2-5, with D perhaps matching TRBD1 (5 bases). Germline V gene sequence: CDR1 SEHNR, CDR2 FQNEAQ (reference sequence). V was trimmed by 5 bases and J by 4 bases, leaving 14 bases between them. CDR3 length: 14 residues. Here the CDR3 reads CASSPQGWGETQYF. DNA for the CDR3: TGTGCCAGCAGCCCCCAGGGTTGGGGAGAGACCCAGTACTTC.

The V call is TRBV7-9, the J call TRBJ2-7, with 11 bases matching TRBD2. Unmatched junction bases numbered 9, after V lost 4 bases and J lost 4 bases. The CDR3 covers 16 residues. Germline-derived CDR1 and CDR2 are SEHNR and FQNEAQ (reference sequence). The CDR3 region is CASSWSSGRAEYEQYF. In DNA form, the CDR3 reads TGTGCCAGCAGCTGGAGTAGCGGGAGGGCCGAATACGAGCAGTACTTC.

The V call is TRBV20-1, the J call TRBJ1-1; D possibly corresponds to TRBD1 (6 bases). The germline V gene has CDR1 DFQATT and CDR2 SNEGSKA (reference sequence). The CDR3 loop spans 14 amino acids. Trimming cost V 1 base and J 6 bases, with 15 bases left between them. The CDR3 sequence is CSARGSSGAAEAFF. The CDR3 coding sequence is TGCAGTGCTAGAGGTAGCTCGGGGGCCGCTGAAGCTTTCTTT.

This clonotype was picked up a small number of times. The gene calls are TRBV7-9 and TRBJ1-2; D might be TRBD1 (5 bases). Germline loops: CDR1 SEHNR, CDR2 FQNEAQ (reference sequence). This CDR3 region has 16 residues. Trimming removed 6 bases at V and 6 bases at J, with 23 bases between. The CDR3 sequence: CASSNSLRARVDGYTF. CDR3 nucleotide sequence: TGTGCCAGCAGTAACTCACTTAGAGCCAGGGTCGATGGCTACACCTTC.

This clonotype was picked up many times. The chain has TRBV6-1 and TRBJ2-3, with 8 nucleotides matching TRBD1. CDR1 MNHNS and CDR2 SASEGT come from the germline V gene. The trim removed 5 bases at V and 3 bases at J, leaving 7 bases unmatched. This CDR3 spans 15 amino acids. The CDR3 sequence: CASSYTGGSTDTQYF. In nucleotides, the CDR3 is TGTGCCAGCAGTTATACAGGGGGGAGTACAGATACGCAGTATTTT.

This clonotype was found many times. The rearrangement uses TRBV12-3 or TRBV12-4 and TRBJ2-7; D is undetermined. This CDR3 spans 12 amino acids. The ends were cut back, 8 bases at V and 5 bases at J, with 13 bases in the middle. The CDR3 DNA reads as TGTGCCAGCTGCCGCATCCCGGACGAGCAGTACTTC. Translating gives CASCRIPDEQYF.

J is TRBJ2-2 and V is TRBV5-1; tentatively, D is TRBD2 (7 bases). In germline, CDR1 is SGHRS, CDR2 YFSETQ. The CDR3 is 14 residues long. The V end was cut by 2 bases, the J end by 5 bases, with 10 bases between. Here the CDR3 DNA reads TGCGCCAGCAGCTTTCGGGGGGCGACCGGGGAGCTGTTTTTT. The encoded protein is CASSFRGATGELFF.

This clonotype was observed a few times. The chain uses TRBV28 and TRBJ1-1; TRBD1 matches at 11 bases. Trimming cost V 3 bases and J 11 bases; bases outside gene matches: 2. This CDR3 comprises 12 residues. Germline assignment: CDR1 MDHEN and CDR2 SYDVKM. The CDR3 protein is CASSFRDRGAFF. The CDR3 nucleotides read TGTGCCAGCAGTTTCCGGGACAGGGGGGCTTTCTTT.

This clonotype has at least ten counts. This sequence joins TRBV11-2 and TRBJ2-3, with 8 positions matching TRBD2. Germline CDR1 reads SGHAT; CDR2 reads FQNNGV. J was trimmed by 2 bases and V by 5 bases; bases with no gene match: 9. CDR3 length equals 16 residues. Here the CDR3 reads CASSRSPGGYTDTQYF. The CDR3 DNA sequence: TGTGCCAGCAGCCGGTCCCCGGGAGGGTACACAGATACGCAGTATTTT. Full variable domain (outside the CDR3, taken from reference TRBV11-2 and TRBJ2-3): EAGVAQSPRYKIIEKRQSVAFWCNPISGHATLYWYQQILGQGPKLLIQFQNNGVVDDSQLPKDRFSAERLKGVDSTLKIQPAKLEDSAVYLCASSRSPGGYTDTQYFGPGTRLTVL.

Many counts were recorded for this clonotype. The chain employs TRBV6-5 and TRBJ2-5; no reliable D call. V was cut by 0 bases and J by 4 bases, with 9 bases left in between. CDR3 size: 14 residues. Looked up from germline, CDR1 is MNHEY and CDR2 is SVGAGI. The CDR3 DNA is TGTGCCAGCAGTTACTCCCTGGAACTAGAGACCCAGTACTTC. It translates to CASSYSLELETQYF.

This clonotype was seen at least ten times. V and J are TRBV7-2 and TRBJ2-5, with 10 bases aligning to TRBD2. This CDR3 contains 16 residues. The J segment lost 1 base and the V segment lost 4 bases, leaving 6 bases of the junction unmatched. The V gene's germline CDR1 is SGHTA and CDR2 FQGNSA. CDR3 protein: CASSSVAGGIQETQYF. The CDR3 DNA follows: TGTGCCAGCAGCTCCGTAGCGGGGGGAATCCAAGAGACCCAGTACTTC.

This clonotype was observed at least ten times. The chain uses TRBV2 and TRBJ1-2; no definite D call. The CDR3 spans 11 residues. Germline CDR1 is SNHLY and CDR2 is FYNNEI. The germline V and J ends were trimmed by 8 bases and 8 bases, with 12 bases remaining between them. The CDR3 spells CASLSRRGYTF. CDR3 nucleotide sequence: TGTGCCAGCCTATCAAGGAGGGGCTACACCTTC.

The sample holds many counts of this clonotype. The V gene is TRBV7-2, the J gene TRBJ1-2, with D unresolved. Between the trimmed V and J ends, which lost 5 bases and 3 bases, there was a span of 16 bases. CDR1 and CDR2 (germline): SGHTA, FQGNSA. This CDR3 has 15 amino acids. For the CDR3, the DNA is TGTGCCAGCAGCCCACGAGGGCAGGCCCACTATGGCTACACCTTC. Translating it yields CASSPRGQAHYGYTF.

V and J are TRBV3-1 and TRBJ2-1; D is perhaps TRBD2 (6 bases). The germline gives CDR1 LGHDT, CDR2 YNNKEL (reference sequence). CDR3 length: 14 amino acids. Trimming shortened V by 4 bases and J by 9 bases, and 16 bases separated the two germline ends. The CDR3 reads CASSLKTRFAEQFF. For the CDR3, the DNA is TGTGCCAGCAGCCTAAAGACTAGATTTGCTGAGCAGTTCTTC.

The chain is built from TRBV5-1 and TRBJ2-7, with unresolved D. V lost 4 bases to trimming and J lost 0 bases, with 14 bases between them. Germline V lookup: CDR1 SGHRS, CDR2 YFSETQ. This CDR3 has 15 residues. CDR3 nucleotide sequence: TGCGCCAGCAGCATGGTTCCAGTAAGCTCCTACGAGCAGTACTTC. Amino acid sequence: CASSMVPVSSYEQYF.

This clonotype was recorded many times. The chain combines TRBV2 with TRBJ1-5, with D possibly TRBD1 on 6 matching bases. V was shortened by 6 bases and J by 3 bases, with 9 bases between the two germline ends. Germline V lookup: CDR1 SNHLY, CDR2 FYNNEI. The CDR3 runs to 13 residues. In nucleotides, the CDR3 is TGTGCCAGCAGGGGGGGCCACAATCAGCCCCAGCATTTT. It specifies CASRGGHNQPQHF.

The table lists this clonotype with many counts. The rearrangement links TRBV6-1 to TRBJ2-5; 9 bases map to TRBD1. The CDR3 has 16 residues. Trimming at V came to 3 bases and at J to 3 bases, leaving 8 bases not matched to a gene. CDR1 is MNHNS, CDR2 SASEGT, per germline. CDR3 protein: CASSDDLRTGEETQYF. In nucleotides, the CDR3 is TGTGCCAGCAGTGACGACCTGCGGACAGGGGAAGAGACCCAGTACTTC.

Comment on this clonotype: Compared with germline, one end of the junction differs, possibly owing to a read error. The rearrangement uses TRBV10-3 and TRBJ2-1; 7 bases fit TRBD2. This CDR3 is built from 20 residues. The germline V gene has CDR1 ENHRY and CDR2 SYGVKD. The CDR3 is CVISDLPGTEASGTYNEQFF. The CDR3 region has the DNA TGTGTCATCAGTGATCTCCCAGGTACCGAGGCTAGCGGAACCTACAATGAGCAGTTCTTC.

The rearrangement joins TRBV12-3 or TRBV12-4 to TRBJ2-3; the match to TRBD2 covers 8 bases. The V and J ends lost 3 bases and 2 bases, in that order; junction bases with no gene match: 4. The CDR3 runs to 15 residues. The CDR3 reads CASSFSGGHTDTQYF. CDR3 bases: TGTGCCAGCAGTTTTTCGGGGGGGCACACAGATACGCAGTATTTT.